Presented here are 11 T cell receptor beta chains from one specimen sequenced in a study of T cell clusters in autoimmune cytopenias. One tube held mixed TRB-A and TRB-B primer pools for touch-down PCR. From its re-call of the multiplex PCR reads, TCRdb lists each CDR3 protein once, without DNA. The table lists 10,000 to 11,000 distinct CDR3 sequences, with around 33% in the top ten. TRB was amplified from around 250 ng of peripheral blood genomic DNA per sample. This sample was shared with a second study, whose subject was T cell repertoires in aging, cancer and after chemotherapy.

Sequencing used peripheral blood. The receptors here all came from a human donor in good health.

The J gene is TRBJ1-6, the V gene TRBV6-5. From germline, CDR1 is MNHEY and CDR2 SVGAGI. The CDR3 runs to 14 residues. The chain's CDR3 is CASRPDGSNSPLHF.

V and J are TRBV5-4 and TRBJ2-2; as DNA is missing, the TRBD2 call by TCRdb cannot be tested. The CDR3 spans 16 residues. The germline V gene encodes CDR1 SGHNT and CDR2 YYREEE (reference sequence). CDR3 residues: CASSSRLAGGTGELFF.

CDR3: CASSIVRLAGLNEQFF. This sequence joins TRBV19 and TRBJ2-1; with no DNA, the TCRdb D assignment of TRBD2 cannot be verified. The CDR3 runs to 16 residues. CDR1 is LNHDA, CDR2 SQIVND, per germline (reference sequence).

The V gene is TRBV19, the J gene TRBJ1-2; the D call of TRBD1 rests on TCRdb alone, since no DNA is present to check it. Germline lookup yields CDR1 LNHDA and CDR2 SQIVND (reference sequence). The CDR3 is 11 amino acids. This CDR3 reads CATPDGYGYTF.

This chain joins TRBV20-1 and TRBJ1-1. Per the germline V gene, CDR1 is DFQATT and CDR2 is SNEGSKA (reference sequence). This CDR3 is 14 amino acids long. CDR3: CSARGRSVGTEAFF.

This sequence joins TRBV30 and TRBJ2-7. The CDR3 has 14 amino acids. Germline assignment: CDR1 GTSNPN and CDR2 SVGIG (reference sequence). Here the CDR3 reads CAWTRQPVGYEQYF.

V is TRBV6-1 and J is TRBJ2-7; TCRdb selects TRBD1, and the lack of DNA leaves this call unchecked. CDR1 is MNHNS and CDR2 is SASEGT in the germline V gene. The CDR3 runs to 14 residues. The CDR3 protein is CASRGQHSADEQYF.

The chain recombines TRBV12-3 or TRBV12-4 with TRBJ2-1. This CDR3 comprises 13 residues. CDR3 loop: CASTFGSNNEQFF.

Judged by frequency, this clonotype is medium-sized. The chain recombines TRBV29-1 with TRBJ1-1; checking the TCRdb D call of TRBD1 is not possible without DNA. The germline CDR1 and CDR2 sequences are SQVTM and ANQGSEA. The CDR3 is made up of 13 amino acids. CDR3: CSALRGRNTEAFF.

The CDR3 sequence: CASSLGGGHTDTQYF. The chain carries TRBV12-3 or TRBV12-4 and TRBJ2-3; TCRdb indicates TRBD1, and absent DNA this call remains unverified. The CDR3 covers 15 residues.

V gene TRBV12-3 or TRBV12-4 combines with J gene TRBJ2-1; there is no DNA to check the TCRdb D call of TRBD2. There are 14 residues in the CDR3. CDR3 sequence reads: CASTPSGYYNEQFF.